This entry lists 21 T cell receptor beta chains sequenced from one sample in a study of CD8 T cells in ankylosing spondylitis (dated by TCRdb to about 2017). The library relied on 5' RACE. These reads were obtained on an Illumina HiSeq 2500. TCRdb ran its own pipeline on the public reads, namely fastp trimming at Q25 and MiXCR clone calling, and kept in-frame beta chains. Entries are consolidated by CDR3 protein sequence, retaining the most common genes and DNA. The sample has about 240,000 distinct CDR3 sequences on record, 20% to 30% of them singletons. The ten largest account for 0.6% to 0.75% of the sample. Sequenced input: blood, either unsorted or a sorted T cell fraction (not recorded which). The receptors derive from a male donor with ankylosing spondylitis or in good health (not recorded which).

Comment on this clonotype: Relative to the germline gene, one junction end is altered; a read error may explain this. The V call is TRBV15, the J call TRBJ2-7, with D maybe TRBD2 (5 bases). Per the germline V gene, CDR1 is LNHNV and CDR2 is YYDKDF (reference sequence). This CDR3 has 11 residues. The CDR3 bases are TGTGCCACCAGCAGAGATGGGCGGGCGCACTTC. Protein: CATSRDGRAHF.

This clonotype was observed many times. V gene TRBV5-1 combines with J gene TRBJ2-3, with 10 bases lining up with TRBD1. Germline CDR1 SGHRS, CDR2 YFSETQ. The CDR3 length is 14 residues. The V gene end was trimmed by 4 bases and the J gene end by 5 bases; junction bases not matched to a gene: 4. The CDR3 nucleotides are TGCGCCAGCAGCCTCCGGGACAGGGGAGATACGCAGTATTTT. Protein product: CASSLRDRGDTQYF.

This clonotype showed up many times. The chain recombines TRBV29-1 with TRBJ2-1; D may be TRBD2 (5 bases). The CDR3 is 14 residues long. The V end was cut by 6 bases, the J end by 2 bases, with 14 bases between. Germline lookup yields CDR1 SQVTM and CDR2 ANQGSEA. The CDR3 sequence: CSVYLAMAYNEQFF. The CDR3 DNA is TGCAGCGTGTACTTAGCGATGGCCTACAATGAGCAGTTCTTC.

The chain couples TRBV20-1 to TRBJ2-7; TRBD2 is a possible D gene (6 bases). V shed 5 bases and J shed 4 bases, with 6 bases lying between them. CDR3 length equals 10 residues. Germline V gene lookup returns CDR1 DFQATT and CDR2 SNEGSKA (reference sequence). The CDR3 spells CSAREYEQYF. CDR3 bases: TGCAGTGCTCGGGAGTACGAGCAGTACTTC.

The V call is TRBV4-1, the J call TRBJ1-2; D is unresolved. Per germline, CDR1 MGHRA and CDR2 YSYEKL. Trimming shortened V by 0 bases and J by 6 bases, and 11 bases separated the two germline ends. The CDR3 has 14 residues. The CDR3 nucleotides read TGCGCCAGCAGCCAAGATAAAGCCATACATGGCTACACCTTC. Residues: CASSQDKAIHGYTF.

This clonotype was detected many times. CDR3 residues: CSAEGGGGSYNSPLHF. CDR3 DNA sequence: TGCAGTGCAGAAGGGGGAGGGGGTTCCTATAATTCACCCCTCCACTTT. The chain uses TRBV20-1 and TRBJ1-6, with D possibly being TRBD1 (6 bases). Germline CDR1 is DFQATT and CDR2 is SNEGSKA (reference sequence). The V and J ends lost 6 bases and 1 base respectively, with 16 bases between them. This CDR3 spans 16 amino acids.

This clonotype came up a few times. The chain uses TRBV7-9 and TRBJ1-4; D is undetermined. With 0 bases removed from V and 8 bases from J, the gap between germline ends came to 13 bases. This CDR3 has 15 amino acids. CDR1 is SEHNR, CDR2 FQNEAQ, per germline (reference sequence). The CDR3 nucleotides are TGTGCCAGCAGCTTAGCGTGGGGAATCGGCGAAAAACTGTTTTTT. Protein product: CASSLAWGIGEKLFF.

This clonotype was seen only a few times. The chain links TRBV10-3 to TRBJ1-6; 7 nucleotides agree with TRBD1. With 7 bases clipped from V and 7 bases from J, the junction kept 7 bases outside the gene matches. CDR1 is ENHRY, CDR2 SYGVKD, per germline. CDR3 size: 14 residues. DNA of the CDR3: TGTGCCATCAAACGACAGGGCGAGAATTCACCCCTCCACTTT. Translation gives CAIKRQGENSPLHF.

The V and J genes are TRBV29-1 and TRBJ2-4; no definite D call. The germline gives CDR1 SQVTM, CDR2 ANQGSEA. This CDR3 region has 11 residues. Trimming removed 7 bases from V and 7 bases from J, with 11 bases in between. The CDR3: CSGLQSNIQYF. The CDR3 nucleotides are TGCAGCGGCTTACAGAGTAACATTCAGTACTTC.

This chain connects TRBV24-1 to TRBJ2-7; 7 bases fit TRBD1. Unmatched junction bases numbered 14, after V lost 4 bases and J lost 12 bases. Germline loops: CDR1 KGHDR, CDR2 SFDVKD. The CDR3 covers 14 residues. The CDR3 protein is CATSDQRGRTALYF. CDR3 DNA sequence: TGTGCCACCAGTGACCAAAGGGGGCGGACGGCGTTGTACTTC.

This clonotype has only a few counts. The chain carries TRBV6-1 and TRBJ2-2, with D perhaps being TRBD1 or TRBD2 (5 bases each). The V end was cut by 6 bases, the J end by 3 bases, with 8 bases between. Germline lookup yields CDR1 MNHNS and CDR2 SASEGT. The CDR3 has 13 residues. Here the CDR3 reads CASRGPYTGELFF. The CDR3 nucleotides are TGTGCCAGCAGGGGACCTTACACCGGGGAGCTGTTTTTT.

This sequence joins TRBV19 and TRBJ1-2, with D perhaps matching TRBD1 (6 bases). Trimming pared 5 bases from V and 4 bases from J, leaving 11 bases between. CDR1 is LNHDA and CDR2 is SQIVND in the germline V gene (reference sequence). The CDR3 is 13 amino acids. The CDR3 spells CASSWTETYGYTF. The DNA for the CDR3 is TGTGCCAGTAGTTGGACAGAAACCTATGGCTACACCTTC.

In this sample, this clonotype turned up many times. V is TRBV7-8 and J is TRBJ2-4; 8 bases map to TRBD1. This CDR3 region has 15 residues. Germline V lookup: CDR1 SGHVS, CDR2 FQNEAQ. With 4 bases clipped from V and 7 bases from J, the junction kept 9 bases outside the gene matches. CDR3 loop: CASSWDQGARNIQYF. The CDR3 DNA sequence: TGTGCCAGCAGCTGGGACCAGGGGGCCAGGAACATTCAGTACTTC.

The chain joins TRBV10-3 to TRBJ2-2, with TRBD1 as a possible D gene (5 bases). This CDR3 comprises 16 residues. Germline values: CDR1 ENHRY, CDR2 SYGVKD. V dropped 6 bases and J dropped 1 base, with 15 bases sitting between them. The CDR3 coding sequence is TGTGCCATCAGCGGCGTTAAAGGACAGAACACCGGGGAGCTGTTTTTT. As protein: CAISGVKGQNTGELFF.

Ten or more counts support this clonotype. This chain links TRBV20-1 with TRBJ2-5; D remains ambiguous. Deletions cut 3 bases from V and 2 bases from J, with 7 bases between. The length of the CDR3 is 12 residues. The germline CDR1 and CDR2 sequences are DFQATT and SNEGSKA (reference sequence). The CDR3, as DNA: TGCAGTGCTAGGCGGCCTCAAGAGACCCAGTACTTC. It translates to CSARRPQETQYF.

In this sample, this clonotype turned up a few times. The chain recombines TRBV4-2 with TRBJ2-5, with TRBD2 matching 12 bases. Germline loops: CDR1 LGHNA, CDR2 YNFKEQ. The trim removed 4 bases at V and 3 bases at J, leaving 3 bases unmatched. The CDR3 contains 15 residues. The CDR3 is CASSPRTSGEETQYF. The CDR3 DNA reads TGTGCCAGCAGCCCCCGGACTAGCGGGGAAGAGACCCAGTACTTC.

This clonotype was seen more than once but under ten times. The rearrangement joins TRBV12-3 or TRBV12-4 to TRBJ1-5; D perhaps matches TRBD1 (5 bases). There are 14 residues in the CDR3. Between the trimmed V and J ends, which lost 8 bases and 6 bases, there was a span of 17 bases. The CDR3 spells CASRPGGVGQPQHF. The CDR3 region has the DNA TGTGCCAGCCGGCCCGGGGGGGTAGGTCAGCCCCAGCATTTT.

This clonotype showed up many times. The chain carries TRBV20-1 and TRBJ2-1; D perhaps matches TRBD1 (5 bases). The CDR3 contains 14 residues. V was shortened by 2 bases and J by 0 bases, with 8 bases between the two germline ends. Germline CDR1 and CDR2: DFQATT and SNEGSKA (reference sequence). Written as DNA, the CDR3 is TGCAGTGCTAGACCGACAGCCTCCTACAATGAGCAGTTCTTC. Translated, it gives CSARPTASYNEQFF.

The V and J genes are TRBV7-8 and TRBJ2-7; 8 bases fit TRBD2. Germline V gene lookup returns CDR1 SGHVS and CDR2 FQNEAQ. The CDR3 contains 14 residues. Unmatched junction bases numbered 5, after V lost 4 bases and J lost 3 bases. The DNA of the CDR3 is TGTGCCAGCAGCTCTCAAGCGGGGGTCTACGAGCAGTACTTC. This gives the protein CASSSQAGVYEQYF.

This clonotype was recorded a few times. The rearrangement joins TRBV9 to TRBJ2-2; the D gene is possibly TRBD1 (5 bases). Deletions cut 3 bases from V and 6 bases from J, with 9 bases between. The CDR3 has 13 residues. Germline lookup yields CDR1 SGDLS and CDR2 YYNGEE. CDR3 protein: CASSATVSGELFF. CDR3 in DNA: TGTGCCAGCAGCGCGACAGTTTCCGGGGAGCTGTTTTTT.

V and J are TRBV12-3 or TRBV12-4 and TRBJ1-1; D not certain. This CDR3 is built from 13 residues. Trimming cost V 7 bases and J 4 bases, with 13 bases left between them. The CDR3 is CASMRESSTEAFF. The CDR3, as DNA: TGTGCCAGCATGAGAGAGTCGAGCACTGAAGCTTTCTTT.